This T cell receptor (beta chain) appears in the sequencing data of a study of early T cells in non-severe SARS-CoV-2 infection. Looking at the study overall: Chains stayed unpaired after sequencing of bulk RNA from unsorted whole blood.

This clonotype turned up a few times. TCRdb re-called the 5' RACE reads through MiXCR, storing one row per CDR3 protein. The sample lists roughly 45,000 distinct CDR3 sequences, 3.5% to 5% seen once, with roughly 6% in the top ten. The TCR was taken from an adult who was a healthcare worker with PCR-confirmed SARS-CoV-2 infection or an uninfected control (not recorded which). Sequencing was performed on whole blood.

For the CDR3, the DNA is TGTGCCAGCAGTTACTCGCGACAGAACACCGGGGAGCTGTTTTTT. This gives the protein CASSYSRQNTGELFF. This chain connects TRBV6-5 to TRBJ2-2; D call uncertain. CDR3 length: 15 amino acids. In germline, CDR1 is MNHEY, CDR2 SVGAGI. V lost 0 bases to trimming and J lost 1 base, with 6 bases between them.